Below, 14 T cell receptor beta chains from the same sample are listed, as sequenced in a study of blood T cell repertoires in COVID-19. Some clones are missing from TCRdb's copy, which holds only in-frame ones; the method was immunoSEQ multiplex PCR. Of approximately 300,000 clones in the sample, about 92% were seen once. Sequencing used PBMCs or T cells enriched from blood (not recorded which). The receptors shown here come from a woman aged 25 to 39 who had recovered from COVID-19.

The chain has TRBV27 and TRBJ1-1; 7 positions match TRBD1. The V and J ends lost 9 bases and 6 bases, in that order; junction bases with no gene match: 19. CDR3 length: 16 residues. Per the germline V gene, CDR1 is MNHEY and CDR2 is SMNVEV (reference sequence). Here the CDR3 DNA reads TGTGCCAGTTCCCGTGGACAGGCTAGGGGAGTACCTGAAGCTTTCTTT. Translation gives CASSRGQARGVPEAFF.

The chain joins TRBV28 to TRBJ1-4; D gene unclear. Trimming stripped 5 bases from V and 8 bases from J, with 15 bases between. Germline CDR1 reads MDHEN; CDR2 reads SYDVKM. This CDR3 is 14 amino acids long. Here the CDR3 reads CASSLRLLFEKLFF. The CDR3 DNA reads as TGTGCCAGCAGTCTCCGTCTCCTTTTCGAAAAACTGTTTTTT.

This clone was seen a few times. Sequence at one end of the junction differs from germline and may be a read error. V gene TRBV2 combines with J gene TRBJ2-7, with TRBD1 identical over 7 bases. The germline V gene has CDR1 SNHLY and CDR2 FYNNEI. CDR3 length: 12 residues. CDR3 region: CASSGDSGAGNF. CDR3 coding DNA: TGTGCCAGCAGTGGGGACAGTGGGGCGGGTAACTTC.

V and J are TRBV28 and TRBJ2-7; D uncertain. CDR3 length: 12 amino acids. Germline loops: CDR1 MDHEN, CDR2 SYDVKM. The CDR3: CVAVSGSAEQYF. CDR3 bases: TGTGTCGCGGTCTCTGGCAGCGCCGAGCAGTACTTC.

This rearrangement joins TRBV18 to TRBJ1-1; 8 nucleotides match TRBD1. Germline V gene data show CDR1 as KGHSH and CDR2 as LQKENI. V was clipped by 3 bases and J by 7 bases; unmatched bases: 7. This CDR3 is built from 14 residues. The CDR3 is CASSPFQGADEAFF. CDR3 in DNA: TGTGCCAGCTCACCTTTTCAGGGGGCGGATGAAGCTTTCTTT.

The chain uses TRBV18 and TRBJ2-7; tentatively, D is TRBD1 (6 bases). V dropped 3 bases and J dropped 2 bases, with 17 bases sitting between them. The V gene's germline CDR1 is KGHSH and CDR2 LQKENI. This CDR3 comprises 16 residues. CDR3 nucleotides: TGTGCCAGCTCACCGCCCGTGGGGACAAATGCCTACGAGCAGTACTTC. The encoded protein is CASSPPVGTNAYEQYF.

In its sample, this clone was seen once. V gene TRBV11-2 combines with J gene TRBJ1-1, with TRBD1 matching 9 bases. J was trimmed by 5 bases and V by 5 bases; bases with no gene match: 9. Germline-derived CDR1 and CDR2 are SGHAT and FQNNGV. CDR3 length: 15 amino acids. This CDR3 reads CASSPGQGIFTEAFF. The DNA for the CDR3 is TGTGCCAGCAGCCCCGGACAGGGGATCTTTACTGAAGCTTTCTTT.

The chain recombines TRBV24-1 with TRBJ2-3; 8 nucleotides line up with TRBD1. The junction had 5 bases not matched to a gene; V was cut back by 2 bases and J by 2 bases. The length of the CDR3 is 16 residues. In germline, CDR1 is KGHDR, CDR2 SFDVKD. The CDR3 here is CATSDSRTGSTDTQYF. CDR3 in DNA: TGTGCCACCAGTGATTCACGGACAGGGTCCACAGATACGCAGTATTTT.

The gene calls are TRBV28 and TRBJ2-1; D not certain. V dropped 3 bases and J dropped 7 bases, with 13 bases sitting between them. Germline loops: CDR1 MDHEN, CDR2 SYDVKM. The CDR3 is 14 residues long. The CDR3 sequence: CASSFMTAENEQFF. In nucleotides, the CDR3 is TGTGCCAGCAGTTTTATGACGGCGGAGAATGAGCAGTTCTTC.

The chain is built from TRBV11-2 and TRBJ2-1; TRBD2 might be the D (5 bases). CDR1 SGHAT and CDR2 FQNNGV come from the germline V gene. Trimming left V 5 bases short and J 9 bases short, with 8 bases between. This CDR3 is 11 amino acids long. CDR3 in amino acids: CASSLGGEQFF. CDR3 DNA: TGTGCCAGCAGCCTAGGAGGTGAGCAGTTCTTC. Full variable domain (outside the CDR3, taken from reference TRBV11-2 and TRBJ2-1): EAGVAQSPRYKIIEKRQSVAFWCNPISGHATLYWYQQILGQGPKLLIQFQNNGVVDDSQLPKDRFSAERLKGVDSTLKIQPAKLEDSAVYLCASSLGGEQFFGPGTRLTVL.

V usage is TRBV6-5 and J usage is TRBJ1-1, with 12 bases aligning to TRBD1. Germline trimming cut 5 bases from V and 5 bases from J; bases unmatched to any gene: 6. The CDR3 loop spans 15 amino acids. Germline loops: CDR1 MNHEY, CDR2 SVGAGI. As DNA, the CDR3 is TGTGCCAGCAGTCCACGGGACAGGGGGCATACTGAAGCTTTCTTT. Protein product: CASSPRDRGHTEAFF.

This chain uses TRBV28 with TRBJ1-2, with D possibly TRBD1 on 6 matching bases. The CDR3 loop spans 12 amino acids. Trimming shortened V by 3 bases and J by 6 bases, and 8 bases separated the two germline ends. Germline-derived CDR1 and CDR2 are MDHEN and SYDVKM. The DNA of the CDR3 is TGTGCCAGCAGTTTCGGACAGAATGGCTACACCTTC. It encodes CASSFGQNGYTF.

This rearrangement joins TRBV7-8 to TRBJ2-5; maybe TRBD2 (6 bases). Trimming removed 5 bases from V and 2 bases from J, with 12 bases in between. This CDR3 comprises 14 residues. CDR1 and CDR2 from the germline V gene are SGHVS and FQNEAQ. The CDR3 sequence is CASSDRLVQETQYF. In DNA, the CDR3 is TGTGCCAGCAGCGATCGACTAGTTCAAGAGACCCAGTACTTC.

This clone showed up just once. The chain joins TRBV5-6 to TRBJ2-6; D is perhaps TRBD1 (6 bases). The V gene lost 2 bases and the J gene lost 0 bases, with 15 bases spanning the gap. This CDR3 region has 18 residues. The germline CDR1 and CDR2 sequences are SGHDT and YYEEEE. CDR3 in DNA: TGTGCCAGCAGCTTTGTACCGGGACACCGCTCTGGGGCCAACGTCCTGACTTTC. This encodes CASSFVPGHRSGANVLTF. Together with reference TRBV5-6 and TRBJ2-6, the CDR3 gives the full variable domain: DAGVTQSPTHLIKTRGQQVTLRCSPKSGHDTVSWYQQALGQGPQFIFQYYEEEERQRGNFPDRFSGHQFPNYSSELNVNALLLGDSALYLCASSFVPGHRSGANVLTFGAGSRLTVL.